Below, 30 T cell receptor beta chains from the same sample are listed, as sequenced in a study of PD-1 blockade in classical Hodgkin lymphoma (TCRdb year 2020). Receptor libraries were prepared by the immunoSEQ multiplex PCR assay. The source is immuneACCESS, and TCRdb retained only in-frame sequences with V and J called. Part of the clones is not carried over; for the studies checked, unresolved V genes explain less than half of this, and the remainder is unexplained. The sample records 5,500 to 8,500 clones, 70% to 85% of which are singletons. Roughly 30% of the sample rests with the top ten. The sample's time point label, in plain terms: cycle 4 day 1 (C4D1), after more than five weeks of nivolumab. Every trial patient had relapsed following autologous stem cell transplantation, and prior brentuximab vedotin exposure was what differed among cohorts A, B and C. The source was peripheral blood mononuclear cells (PBMCs), collected before the fourth cycle of nivolumab. These receptors were obtained from a human donor with classical Hodgkin lymphoma.

V usage is TRBV18 and J usage is TRBJ1-1; possible D gene TRBD1, 5 bases. The germline V gene encodes CDR1 KGHSH and CDR2 LQKENI. The CDR3 has 15 amino acids. The germline V and J ends were trimmed by 0 bases and 2 bases, with 10 bases remaining between them. This CDR3 reads CASSPPGRANTEAFF. Here the CDR3 DNA reads TGTGCCAGCTCACCACCGGGCAGGGCTAACACTGAAGCTTTCTTT.

The chain couples TRBV5-6 to TRBJ1-1; weak D call: TRBD1 (6 bases). Germline V CDR1 and CDR2: SGHDT, YYEEEE. V was pared by 1 base and J by 1 base, with 8 bases between. This CDR3 has 14 residues. The CDR3 coding sequence is TGTGCCAGCAGCTTGCAGGGGCCGAACACTGAAGCTTTCTTT. Residues: CASSLQGPNTEAFF.

Notes on this clone: The same CDR3 also results from other DNA sequences found in this sample. This chain joins TRBV5-1 and TRBJ2-6; no clear D. This CDR3 is 15 amino acids long. Trimming stripped 2 bases from V and 0 bases from J, with 6 bases between. Germline-derived CDR1 and CDR2 are SGHRS and YFSETQ. The CDR3 region is CASSLGNSGANVLTF. CDR3 nucleotides: TGCGCCAGCAGCTTAGGGAACTCTGGGGCCAACGTCCTGACTTTC.

The V gene is TRBV12-5, the J gene TRBJ2-1; D not resolved. V lost 1 base and J 8 bases, leaving 9 bases between the germline ends. CDR1 is LGHNT and CDR2 is FRNRAP in the germline V gene. The CDR3 runs to 13 residues. The CDR3 loop reads CASGLEVAYEQFF. The CDR3 coding sequence is TGTGCTAGTGGTTTGGAAGTGGCGTATGAGCAGTTCTTC.

CDR3 bases: TGTGCCAGCAGTGAATTGACGGATAATTCACCCCTCCACTTT. Amino acid sequence: CASSELTDNSPLHF. This chain joins TRBV2 and TRBJ1-6; no firm D call. The germline V gene has CDR1 SNHLY and CDR2 FYNNEI. The V and J ends lost 2 bases and 5 bases respectively, with 7 bases between them. CDR3 length: 14 amino acids. Full variable domain (remainder filled in from reference TRBV2 and TRBJ1-6): EPEVTQTPSHQVTQMGQEVILRCVPISNHLYFYWYRQILGQKVEFLVSFYNNEISEKSEIFDDQFSVERPDGSNFTLKIRSTKLEDSAMYFCASSELTDNSPLHFGNGTRLTVT.

This clone was counted a single time. The chain uses TRBV18 and TRBJ2-7; the D is unclear. Per germline, CDR1 KGHSH and CDR2 LQKENI. The CDR3 totals 12 residues. Between the trimmed V and J ends, which lost 3 bases and 5 bases, there was a span of 8 bases. The CDR3 loop is CASSPLLDEQYF. CDR3 bases: TGTGCCAGCTCACCGTTATTGGACGAGCAGTACTTC. The entire variable domain, with the rest obtained from reference TRBV18 and TRBJ2-7, is as follows: NAGVMQNPRHLVRRRGQEARLRCSPMKGHSHVYWYRQLPEEGLKFMVYLQKENIIDESGMPKERFSAEFPKEGPSILRIQQVVRGDSAAYFCASSPLLDEQYFGPGTRLTVT.

This clone has only a few counts. The chain links TRBV2 to TRBJ1-6; D not certain. The CDR3 runs 14 residues. Germline V gene data show CDR1 as SNHLY and CDR2 as FYNNEI. The V end was cut by 4 bases, the J end by 7 bases, with 11 bases between. CDR3 amino acids: CASSGVNFNSPLHF. Here the CDR3 DNA reads TGTGCCAGCAGTGGAGTCAATTTCAATTCACCCCTCCACTTT.

J is TRBJ2-6 and V is TRBV30; perhaps D is TRBD1 or TRBD2 (7 bases each). V shed 4 bases and J shed 0 bases, with 19 bases lying between them. From germline, CDR1 is GTSNPN and CDR2 SVGIG (reference sequence). The CDR3 spans 18 residues. The CDR3 sequence: CAWKTGWEGLSGANVLTF. CDR3 nucleotide sequence: TGTGCCTGGAAGACAGGGTGGGAGGGGCTCTCTGGGGCCAACGTCCTGACTTTC.

V gene TRBV7-2 combines with J gene TRBJ2-3; D not certain. Germline CDR1 reads SGHTA; CDR2 reads FQGNSA. The ends were cut back, 4 bases at V and 1 base at J, with 15 bases in the middle. This CDR3 contains 16 residues. The CDR3 nucleotides are TGTGCCAGCAGCTCCCGAAGGTGGTTGGGCACAGATACGCAGTATTTT. It encodes CASSSRRWLGTDTQYF.

This chain joins TRBV6-6 and TRBJ1-5, with a tentative D call TRBD1 (5 bases). V lost 6 bases and J lost 7, with 22 bases in between. Germline V gene data show CDR1 as MNHNY and CDR2 as SVGAGI (reference sequence). This CDR3 comprises 16 residues. CDR3: CASRAGRALPWQPQHF. The CDR3 DNA reads TGTGCCAGCAGGGCAGGGCGAGCCCTCCCCTGGCAGCCCCAGCATTTT.

This clone is categorized as large (0.1 to 1%). The rearrangement uses TRBV10-2 and TRBJ2-2, with unresolved D. Germline V CDR1 and CDR2: WSHSY, SAAADI. The V end lost 5 bases, the J end lost 4 bases, and 8 bases lay between the germline ends. CDR3 length: 13 residues. The CDR3 loop reads CASSWQSTGELFF. The DNA of the CDR3 is TGCGCCAGCAGTTGGCAGAGCACCGGGGAGCTGTTTTTT.

This chain connects TRBV5-5 to TRBJ2-7; TRBD2 agrees at 8 bases. This CDR3 is 13 amino acids long. Germline V gene sequence: CDR1 SGHKS, CDR2 YYEKEE (reference sequence). The junction had 2 bases not matched to a gene; V was cut back by 2 bases and J by 4 bases. The CDR3 DNA follows: TGTGCCAGCAGCTTCGGGAGGGGATACGAGCAGTACTTC. Its protein is CASSFGRGYEQYF.

The chain links TRBV28 to TRBJ2-7, with 11 nucleotides matching TRBD2. Germline V gives CDR1 MDHEN, CDR2 SYDVKM. The CDR3 loop spans 14 amino acids. J lost 2 bases, V lost 7 bases, and 4 bases had no gene match. The CDR3 here is CASITSGGTYEQYF. Written as DNA, the CDR3 is TGTGCCAGCATAACTAGCGGGGGAACCTACGAGCAGTACTTC.

The chain joins TRBV5-5 to TRBJ2-4; the match to TRBD1 covers 9 bases. The CDR3 is 16 residues long. Losses at the gene ends were 5 bases for V and 3 bases for J; bases not matched to a gene: 9. Germline CDR1 SGHKS, CDR2 YYEKEE (reference sequence). CDR3 protein: CASRVDRGLDKNIQYF. The CDR3 DNA follows: TGTGCCAGCAGAGTCGACAGGGGGTTGGACAAAAACATTCAGTACTTC.

The chain recombines TRBV29-1 with TRBJ1-2; 7 nucleotides match TRBD1. This CDR3 spans 16 amino acids. V was clipped by 0 bases and J by 12 bases; unmatched bases: 19. Germline-derived CDR1 and CDR2 are SQVTM and ANQGSEA. CDR3 sequence reads: CSVEDWDLRGSEGHTF. CDR3 DNA sequence: TGCAGCGTTGAAGATTGGGACCTCAGGGGGTCAGAGGGCCACACCTTC.

The V gene is TRBV6-5, the J gene TRBJ2-7, with D perhaps matching TRBD1 (6 bases). Germline V gene sequence: CDR1 MNHEY, CDR2 SVGAGI. V was shortened by 1 base and J by 7 bases, with 14 bases between the two germline ends. The CDR3 sequence is 14 residues long. This CDR3 reads CASSYFTGTGEQYF. The CDR3 nucleotides read TGTGCCAGCAGTTACTTTACAGGGACGGGGGAGCAGTACTTC.

The chain joins TRBV19 to TRBJ1-1, with D hard to call. The CDR3 sequence is 14 residues long. Germline-derived CDR1 and CDR2 are LNHDA and SQIVND (reference sequence). V was cut by 5 bases and J by 4 bases, with 14 bases left in between. The CDR3 is CASSVPGHLTEAFF. CDR3 sequence (DNA): TGTGCCAGTAGTGTCCCCGGGCACCTCACTGAAGCTTTCTTT.

J is TRBJ2-3 and V is TRBV10-3; 11 bases match TRBD2. Germline assignment: CDR1 ENHRY and CDR2 SYGVKD. This CDR3 contains 19 residues. V shed 0 bases, J shed 4 bases, and the junction held 12 bases outside the gene matches. The CDR3 loop is CAISESRRTSGGGPDTQYF. The CDR3 coding sequence is TGTGCCATCAGTGAGTCGAGGAGAACTAGCGGGGGAGGTCCAGATACGCAGTATTTT.

This clone was seen just once. The CDR3 DNA is TGCGCCAGCCGCCCGGGGCCGATGAACACTGAAGCTTTCTTT. This sequence encodes CASRPGPMNTEAFF. The genes are TRBV4-1 and TRBJ1-1, with D possibly being TRBD1 (5 bases). The length of the CDR3 is 14 residues. Germline CDR1 is MGHRA and CDR2 is YSYEKL. Trimming pared 8 bases from V and 0 bases from J, leaving 13 bases between.

This sequence joins TRBV29-1 and TRBJ2-5; 9 nucleotides agree with TRBD1. V dropped 7 bases and J dropped 5; count of bases not matched to a gene: 11. CDR3 length equals 14 residues. Germline V CDR1 and CDR2: SQVTM, ANQGSEA. The DNA of the CDR3 is TGCAGCGCATCACAGGGGGCGGGCTTGGAGACCCAGTACTTC. Its translation: CSASQGAGLETQYF.

This rearrangement joins TRBV5-1 to TRBJ2-7; a possible D gene is TRBD1 (5 bases). V gave up 3 bases and J gave up 3 bases, with 19 bases separating them. The CDR3 runs to 16 residues. Germline-derived CDR1 and CDR2 are SGHRS and YFSETQ. This CDR3 is CASSSLHRQGNYEQYF. Here the CDR3 DNA reads TGCGCCAGCAGCTCCCTGCATCGGCAGGGTAACTACGAGCAGTACTTC. Combining the CDR3 with reference TRBV5-1 and TRBJ2-7 gives the whole variable domain KAGVTQTPRYLIKTRGQQVTLSCSPISGHRSVSWYQQTPGQGLQFLFEYFSETQRNKGNFPGRFSGRQFSNSRSEMNVSTLELGDSALYLCASSSLHRQGNYEQYFGPGTRLTVT.

The V and J genes are TRBV6-1 and TRBJ2-7; D possibly uses TRBD1 or TRBD2 (5 bases each). V lost 2 bases and J 2 bases, leaving 13 bases between the germline ends. The CDR3 spans 15 residues. Germline V gene sequence: CDR1 MNHNS, CDR2 SASEGT. In nucleotides, the CDR3 is TGTGCCAGCAGTGAATTAAGGGACGGTCCCTACGAGCAGTACTTC. Amino acid sequence: CASSELRDGPYEQYF.

The chain is built from TRBV28 and TRBJ2-1, with 8 bases aligning to TRBD2. The CDR3 sequence is 14 residues long. Trimming removed 1 base from V and 9 bases from J; junction bases left unmatched: 5. Germline V lookup: CDR1 MDHEN, CDR2 SYDVKM. The CDR3 here is CASSLSGLAPEQFF. The CDR3 bases are TGTGCCAGCAGTTTATCAGGACTAGCTCCTGAGCAGTTCTTC.

The J gene is TRBJ2-5, the V gene TRBV9; 7 nucleotides match TRBD2. Germline assignment: CDR1 SGDLS and CDR2 YYNGEE. The CDR3 consists of 15 residues. With V trimmed by 2 bases and J by 4 bases, 8 bases remained unmatched. The CDR3 sequence is CASSVDSGRGETQYF. Written as DNA, the CDR3 is TGTGCCAGCAGCGTGGATAGCGGGCGAGGAGAGACCCAGTACTTC.

The V gene is TRBV29-1, the J gene TRBJ2-7; D not resolved. This CDR3 region has 12 residues. CDR1 SQVTM and CDR2 ANQGSEA come from the germline V gene. V was cut by 4 bases and J by 5 bases, with 12 bases left in between. DNA for the CDR3: TGCAGCGTTGTCGACGGTCCCGACGAGCAGTACTTC. It encodes CSVVDGPDEQYF.

As for this clone: The same CDR3 arises from other DNA sequences in this sample as well. This chain joins TRBV6-6 and TRBJ1-2, with 9 bases matching TRBD1. Trimming cost V 1 base and J 13 bases; bases outside gene matches: 13. Germline loops: CDR1 MNHNY, CDR2 SVGAGI (reference sequence). There are 15 residues in the CDR3. CDR3 region: CASSYYAPQGATPTF. As DNA, the CDR3 is TGTGCCAGCAGTTACTACGCCCCACAGGGGGCAACCCCCACCTTC.

This clone is a singleton in its sample. The chain recombines TRBV7-9 with TRBJ1-2, with no clear D. V was shortened by 5 bases and J by 3 bases, with 13 bases between the two germline ends. The CDR3 is 14 residues long. The germline V gene encodes CDR1 SEHNR and CDR2 FQNEAQ (reference sequence). The CDR3 region is CASSPHGGDYGYTF. CDR3 nucleotides: TGTGCCAGCAGCCCCCATGGTGGCGACTATGGCTACACCTTC.

By share, this clone ranks as medium-sized (0.01 to 0.1%). V is TRBV4-3 and J is TRBJ1-5; unclear D gene. CDR3 length: 16 amino acids. V lost 0 bases, J lost 4 bases, and 13 bases lay in between. Germline V gene sequence: CDR1 LGHNA, CDR2 YSLEER. The CDR3: CASSQDLRGGNQPQHF. The CDR3 nucleotides read TGCGCCAGCAGCCAAGATTTGCGGGGAGGGAATCAGCCCCAGCATTTT.

The chain is built from TRBV5-5 and TRBJ2-7; 7 bases match TRBD2. The CDR3 loop spans 13 amino acids. Losses at the gene ends were 3 bases for V and 2 bases for J; bases not matched to a gene: 2. In germline, CDR1 is SGHKS, CDR2 YYEKEE (reference sequence). For the CDR3, the DNA is TGTGCCAGCAGCTCGGGACTACCCTACGAGCAGTACTTC. Translation gives CASSSGLPYEQYF.

The chain combines TRBV7-2 with TRBJ2-5, with D possibly being TRBD1 (5 bases). V lost 5 bases to trimming and J lost 11 bases, with 18 bases between them. The CDR3 loop spans 13 amino acids. Germline CDR1 is SGHTA and CDR2 is FQGNSA. CDR3 DNA sequence: TGTGCCAGCAGCCAGGGCGGTGATTCAGAGCAGTACTTC. This translates into CASSQGGDSEQYF.